This entry features one TCR beta chain sequence. As yet, its antigen is unknown. 13 Jbeta primers and 60 Vbeta primers were used for the PCR. Authors' processing steps: Tens of millions of unique TCR beta chains, some 11 million shared, were counted in a later analysis. The table came from immunoSEQ multiplex PCR; TCRdb's copy has only in-frame clones and leaves some out. That table gives V, J and clone size, and the DNA gave D and trimming. The repertoire holds some 190,000 clones, with less than 90% as singletons. This sample was included in a study of cytomegalovirus exposure and HLA in healthy donors. Study-wide results and caveats: Excluded were some V segments that proved indistinguishable, including TRBV6-2 and TRBV6-3. Reported findings show TCR beta sequences accurately forecast HLA-A and HLA-B alleles in most subjects. Researchers reported in a later analysis that a missense DCLRE1C variant was tied to TCR beta V- and J-gene trimming.

The CDR3 is made up of 15 amino acids. V gave up 2 bases and J gave up 0 bases, with 8 bases separating them. Germline loops: CDR1 MNHEY, CDR2 SVGAGI. J is TRBJ2-1 and V is TRBV6-5; D gene ambiguous. The TCR sequence derives from a girl aged 10-17 years in good health and CMV-seropositive. The sequencing input was PBMCs. The DNA for the CDR3 is TGTGCCAGCAGTTACAGCAGGCACTCCTACAATGAGCAGTTCTTC. Its translation: CASSYSRHSYNEQFF.